This is a list of T cell receptor beta chains from one sample in a study of blood T cell repertoires in COVID-19. The method was immunoSEQ multiplex PCR; TCRdb's version includes in-frame clones alone and lacks a portion of them. In the table there are approximately 430,000 clones, roughly 89% of which are singletons. Sequences were obtained from peripheral blood. The receptors come from a woman in her thirties with active or convalescent COVID-19. CDR3s include the opening cysteine and the closing phenylalanine or tryptophan. The D gene is left open where the match is weak. A clone size is listed for some rows: how often the clone was seen (once, few, many), or a class if it is expanded.

>.|.|TRBJ2-7|TRBV7-8
TGTGCCAGCAGCTTACCGCAGGACTACGAGCAGTACTTC
CASSLPQDYEQYF
>.|.|TRBJ2-7|TRBV29-1
TGCAGCGTTCGACCGGACCCGAGCGGAGAAGGATACGAGCAGTACTTC
CSVRPDPSGEGYEQYF
>TRBD1|.|TRBJ2-2|TRBV12-5
TGTGCTAGTGGTTTAGCCCCTGGGACAGGGTATACCGGGGAGCTGTTTTTT
CASGLAPGTGYTGELFF
>.|.|TRBJ2-5|TRBV12-5
TGTGCTAGTGGTTTGGGCCGGAGTGGCCAAGAGACCCAGTACTTC
CASGLGRSGQETQYF
>.|.|TRBJ1-1|TRBV4-1
TGCGCCAGCAGCCACGGGCAGGGGATGAACACTGAAGCTTTCTTT
CASSHGQGMNTEAFF
>.|few|TRBJ1-2|TRBV4-2
TGTGCCAGCAGCCACCGAGGGGGTAGTGGCTACACCTTC
CASSHRGGSGYTF
>.|.|TRBJ1-1|TRBV10-3
TGTGCCATCAGTGCATCAGGGGCTGAGGATGAAGCTTTCTTT
CAISASGAEDEAFF
>.|few|TRBJ1-2|TRBV5-8
TGTGCCAGCAGCCCAAACCAGGGCGGCTATGGCTACACCTTC
CASSPNQGGYGYTF
>.|.|TRBJ2-1|TRBV27
TGTGCCAGCAGCACACTAGGCTATGAGCAGTTCTTC
CASSTLGYEQFF
>TRBD2|.|TRBJ2-4|TRBV5-6
TGTGCCAGCAGCGGGGCTAGCGGGCAAGCCAAAAACATTCAGTACTTC
CASSGASGQAKNIQYF
>TRBD1|.|TRBJ2-7|TRBV28
TGTGCCATCAGGGCGGGACAGGGCTACGAGCAGTACTTC
CAIRAGQGYEQYF